The source of this T cell receptor beta chain is a study of T cell responses to AZD1222 COVID-19 vaccine. Trimming removed 8 bases from V and 4 bases from J, with 15 bases in between. The CDR3 covers 13 residues. Per germline, CDR1 SGHTA and CDR2 FQGNSA. TCRdb's copy holds only in-frame clones and misses some; the assay was immunoSEQ multiplex PCR. The sample holds 95,000 to 110,000 clones; roughly nine tenths are singletons and the top ten take less than 55%. This TCR was recovered from an adult in good health. V gene TRBV7-2 combines with J gene TRBJ2-7, with TRBD1 as a possible D gene (6 bases). Sequenced material: peripheral blood, taken on day 0 of AZD1222 vaccination. CDR3: CASGGTGRYEQYF. The CDR3 DNA sequence: TGTGCCAGCGGGGGCACAGGGCGGTACGAGCAGTACTTC.